This TCR beta chain appears in the sequencing data of a study of cytomegalovirus exposure and HLA in healthy donors. The CDR3 has 15 amino acids. The germline V gene encodes CDR1 SGHTA and CDR2 FQGTGA. Trimming took 5 bases from V and 7 from J; bases not matched to a gene: 7. PCR involved 60 Vbeta and 13 Jbeta primers. Repertoires were generated with immunoSEQ multiplex PCR, while TCRdb's copy carries only in-frame clones and drops some. The data show some 150,000 clones, 60% to 80% seen once. The sequenced sample consisted of PBMCs. This chain uses TRBV7-3 with TRBJ2-3; TRBD2 matches 12 bases. This TCR derives from a man between 60 and 75 years old in good health and CMV-seronegative. The CDR3 bases are TGTGCCAGCAGCCCGGCTAGCGGGGGGGCAAATACGCAGTATTTT. Translation gives CASSPASGGANTQYF.